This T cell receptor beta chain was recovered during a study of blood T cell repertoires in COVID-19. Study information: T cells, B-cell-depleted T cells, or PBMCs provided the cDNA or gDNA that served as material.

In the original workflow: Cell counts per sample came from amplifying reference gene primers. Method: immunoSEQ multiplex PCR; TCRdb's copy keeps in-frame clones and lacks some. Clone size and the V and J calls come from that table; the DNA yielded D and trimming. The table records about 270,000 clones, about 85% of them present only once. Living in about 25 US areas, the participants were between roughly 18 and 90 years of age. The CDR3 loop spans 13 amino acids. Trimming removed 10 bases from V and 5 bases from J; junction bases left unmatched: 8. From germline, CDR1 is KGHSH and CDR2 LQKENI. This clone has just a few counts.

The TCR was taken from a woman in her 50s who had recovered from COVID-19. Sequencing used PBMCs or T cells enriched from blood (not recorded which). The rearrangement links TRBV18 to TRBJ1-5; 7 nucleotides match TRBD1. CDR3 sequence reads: CATTGDGDQPQHF. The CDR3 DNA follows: TGTGCCACCACAGGGGATGGGGATCAGCCCCAGCATTTT. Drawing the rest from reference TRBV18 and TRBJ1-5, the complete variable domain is NAGVMQNPRHLVRRRGQEARLRCSPMKGHSHVYWYRQLPEEGLKFMVYLQKENIIDESGMPKERFSAEFPKEGPSILRIQQVVRGDSAAYFCATTGDGDQPQHFGDGTRLSIL.